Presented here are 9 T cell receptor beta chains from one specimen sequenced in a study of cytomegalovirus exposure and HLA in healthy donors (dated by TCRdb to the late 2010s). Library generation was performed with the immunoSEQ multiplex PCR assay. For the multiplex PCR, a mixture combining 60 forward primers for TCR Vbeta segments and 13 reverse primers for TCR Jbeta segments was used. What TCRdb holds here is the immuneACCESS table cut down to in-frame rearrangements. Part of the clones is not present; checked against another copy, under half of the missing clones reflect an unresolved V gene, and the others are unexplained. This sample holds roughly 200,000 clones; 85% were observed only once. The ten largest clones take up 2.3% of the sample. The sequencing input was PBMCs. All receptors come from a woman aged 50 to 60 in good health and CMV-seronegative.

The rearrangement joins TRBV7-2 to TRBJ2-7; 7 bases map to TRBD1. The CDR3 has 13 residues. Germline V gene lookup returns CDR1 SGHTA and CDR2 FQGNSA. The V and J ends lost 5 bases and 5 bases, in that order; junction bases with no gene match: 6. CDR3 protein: CASSRQGGDEQYF. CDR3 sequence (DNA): TGTGCCAGCAGCCGACAGGGTGGCGACGAGCAGTACTTC.

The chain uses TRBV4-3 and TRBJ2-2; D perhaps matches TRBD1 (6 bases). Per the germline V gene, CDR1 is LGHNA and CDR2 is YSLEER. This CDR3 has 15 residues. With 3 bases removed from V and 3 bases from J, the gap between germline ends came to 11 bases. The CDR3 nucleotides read TGCGCCAGCAGCCAGATGGACAGTTACACCGGGGAGCTGTTTTTT. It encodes CASSQMDSYTGELFF.

The CDR3 loop reads CASSLGLNEKLFF. The CDR3 DNA reads as TGTGCCAGCAGCCTCGGACTCAATGAAAAACTGTTTTTT. This sequence joins TRBV5-5 and TRBJ1-4; D not certain. In germline, CDR1 is SGHKS, CDR2 YYEKEE (reference sequence). This CDR3 contains 13 residues. V was shortened by 4 bases and J by 5 bases, with 9 bases between the two germline ends.

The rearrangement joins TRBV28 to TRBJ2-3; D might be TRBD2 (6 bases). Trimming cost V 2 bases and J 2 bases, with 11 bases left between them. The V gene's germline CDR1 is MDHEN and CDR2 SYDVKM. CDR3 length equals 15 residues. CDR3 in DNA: TGTGCCAGCAGTTTAAGTGGCGGGATCACAGATACGCAGTATTTT. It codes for CASSLSGGITDTQYF. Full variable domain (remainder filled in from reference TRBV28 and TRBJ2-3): DVKVTQSSRYLVKRTGEKVFLECVQDMDHENMFWYRQDPGLGLRLIYFSYDVKMKEKGDIPEGYSVSREKKERFSLILESASTNQTSMYLCASSLSGGITDTQYFGPGTRLTVL.

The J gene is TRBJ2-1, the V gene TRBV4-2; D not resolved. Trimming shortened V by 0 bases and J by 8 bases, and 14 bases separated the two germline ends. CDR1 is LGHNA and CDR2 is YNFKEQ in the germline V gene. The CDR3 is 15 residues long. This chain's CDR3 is CASSQEVGSKDEQFF. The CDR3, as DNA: TGTGCCAGCAGCCAAGAGGTTGGTAGCAAGGATGAGCAGTTCTTC.

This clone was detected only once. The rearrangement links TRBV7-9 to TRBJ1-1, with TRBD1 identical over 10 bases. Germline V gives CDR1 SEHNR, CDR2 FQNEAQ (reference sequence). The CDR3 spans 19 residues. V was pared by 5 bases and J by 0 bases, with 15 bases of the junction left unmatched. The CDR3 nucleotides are TGTGCCAGCAGCCCACTACCCCCGGGACAGGGGAATATGAACACTGAAGCTTTCTTT. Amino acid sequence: CASSPLPPGQGNMNTEAFF.

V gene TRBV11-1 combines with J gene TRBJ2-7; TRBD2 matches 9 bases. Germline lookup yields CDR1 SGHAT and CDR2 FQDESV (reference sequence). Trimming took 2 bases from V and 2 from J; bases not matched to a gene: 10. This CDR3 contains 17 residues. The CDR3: CASSLSWMAGGTYEQYF. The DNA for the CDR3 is TGTGCCAGCAGCTTATCTTGGATGGCGGGAGGGACCTACGAGCAGTACTTC.

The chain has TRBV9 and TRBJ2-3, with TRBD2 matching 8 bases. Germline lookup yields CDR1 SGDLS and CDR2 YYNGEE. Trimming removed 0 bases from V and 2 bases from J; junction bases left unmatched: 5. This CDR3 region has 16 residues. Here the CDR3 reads CASSVGNSGATDTQYF. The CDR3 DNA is TGTGCCAGCAGCGTAGGAAATAGCGGGGCCACAGATACGCAGTATTTT.

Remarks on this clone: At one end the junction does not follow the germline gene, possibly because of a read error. The DNA of the CDR3 is TGTGCCAGCAGCCTATCCACGGACTCCTTCAATGAGCAGTTCTTC. Protein sequence: CASSLSTDSFNEQFF. This chain connects TRBV11-2 to TRBJ2-1; possibly TRBD2 for D (5 bases). Germline loops: CDR1 SGHAT, CDR2 FQNNGV. The CDR3 consists of 15 residues.